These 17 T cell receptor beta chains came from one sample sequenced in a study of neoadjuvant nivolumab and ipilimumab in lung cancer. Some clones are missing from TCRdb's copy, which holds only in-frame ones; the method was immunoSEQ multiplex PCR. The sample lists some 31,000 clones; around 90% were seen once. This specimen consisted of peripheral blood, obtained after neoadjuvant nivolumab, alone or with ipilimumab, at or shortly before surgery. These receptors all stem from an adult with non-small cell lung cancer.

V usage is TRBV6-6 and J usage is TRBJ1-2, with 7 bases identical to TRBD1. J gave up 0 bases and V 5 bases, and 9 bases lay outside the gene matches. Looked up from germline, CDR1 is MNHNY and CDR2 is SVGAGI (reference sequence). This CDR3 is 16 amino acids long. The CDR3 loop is CASSRPRGTANYGYTF. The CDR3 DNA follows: TGTGCCAGCAGTCGACCGCGCGGGACAGCTAACTATGGCTACACCTTC.

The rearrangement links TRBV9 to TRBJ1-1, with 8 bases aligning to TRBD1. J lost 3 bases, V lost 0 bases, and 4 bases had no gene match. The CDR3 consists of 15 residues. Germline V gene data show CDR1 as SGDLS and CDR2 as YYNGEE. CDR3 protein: CASSVGATGDTEAFF. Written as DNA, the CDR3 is TGTGCCAGCAGCGTAGGTGCGACAGGGGACACTGAAGCTTTCTTT.

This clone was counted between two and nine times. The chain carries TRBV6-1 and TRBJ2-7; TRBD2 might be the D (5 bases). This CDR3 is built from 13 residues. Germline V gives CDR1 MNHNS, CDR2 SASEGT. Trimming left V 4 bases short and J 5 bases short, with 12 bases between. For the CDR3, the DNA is TGTGCCAGCAGTGGGGCGGGTCGGCACGAGCAGTACTTC. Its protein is CASSGAGRHEQYF.

Written as DNA, the CDR3 is TGTGCCAGCGGAGATATTGACGAGCAGTACTTC. This translates into CASGDIDEQYF. The V call is TRBV21-1, the J call TRBJ2-7; the table's D call, TRBD2, has no DNA check behind it. TRBV21-1 is a documented pseudogene. CDR3 length: 11 amino acids.

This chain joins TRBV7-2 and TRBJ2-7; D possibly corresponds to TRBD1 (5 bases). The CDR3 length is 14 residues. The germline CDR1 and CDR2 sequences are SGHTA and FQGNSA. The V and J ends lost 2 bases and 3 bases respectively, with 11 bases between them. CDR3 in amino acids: CASSLSIQDYEQYF. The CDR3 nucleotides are TGTGCCAGCAGCTTAAGTATACAGGACTACGAGCAGTACTTC.

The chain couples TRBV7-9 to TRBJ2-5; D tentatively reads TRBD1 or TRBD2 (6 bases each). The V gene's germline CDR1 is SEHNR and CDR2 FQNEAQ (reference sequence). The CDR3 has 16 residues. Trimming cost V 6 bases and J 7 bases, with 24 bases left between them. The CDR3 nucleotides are TGTGCCAGCAGGGACAGAGTGGCGGGGAGAGTTGGGACCCAGTACTTC. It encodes CASRDRVAGRVGTQYF.

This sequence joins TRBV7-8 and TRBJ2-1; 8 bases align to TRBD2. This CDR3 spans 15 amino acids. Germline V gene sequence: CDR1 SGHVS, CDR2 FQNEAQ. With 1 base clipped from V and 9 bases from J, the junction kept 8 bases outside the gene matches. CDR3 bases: TGTGCCAGCAGCTTAGTAATCGGGACTAGTCGTGAGCAGTTCTTC. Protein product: CASSLVIGTSREQFF. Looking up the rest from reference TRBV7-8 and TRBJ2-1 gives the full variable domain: GAGVSQSPRYKVAKRGQDVALRCDPISGHVSLFWYQQALGQGPEFLTYFQNEAQLDKSGLPSDRFFAERPEGSVSTLKIQRTQQEDSAVYLCASSLVIGTSREQFFGPGTRLTVL.

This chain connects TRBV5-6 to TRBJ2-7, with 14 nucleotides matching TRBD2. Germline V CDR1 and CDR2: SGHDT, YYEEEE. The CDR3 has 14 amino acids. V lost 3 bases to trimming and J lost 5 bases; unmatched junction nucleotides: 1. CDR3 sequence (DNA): TGTGCCAGCAGCTCGGGACTAGCGGGAGACGAGCAGTACTTC. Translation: CASSSGLAGDEQYF.

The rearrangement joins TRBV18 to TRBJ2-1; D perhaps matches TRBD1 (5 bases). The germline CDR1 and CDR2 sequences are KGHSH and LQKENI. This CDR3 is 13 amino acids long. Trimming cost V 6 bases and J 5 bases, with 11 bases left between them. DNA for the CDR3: TGTGCCAGCTCTCGCGACAGAAACAATGAGCAGTTCTTC. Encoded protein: CASSRDRNNEQFF. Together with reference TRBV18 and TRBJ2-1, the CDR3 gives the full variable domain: NAGVMQNPRHLVRRRGQEARLRCSPMKGHSHVYWYRQLPEEGLKFMVYLQKENIIDESGMPKERFSAEFPKEGPSILRIQQVVRGDSAAYFCASSRDRNNEQFFGPGTRLTVL.

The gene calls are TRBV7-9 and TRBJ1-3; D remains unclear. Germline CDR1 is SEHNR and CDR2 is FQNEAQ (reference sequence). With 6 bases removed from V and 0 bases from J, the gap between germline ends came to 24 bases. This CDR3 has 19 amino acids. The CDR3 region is CASRNSSARQALSGNTIYF. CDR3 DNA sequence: TGTGCCAGCAGAAATTCAAGCGCACGTCAGGCCCTCTCTGGAAACACCATATATTTT.

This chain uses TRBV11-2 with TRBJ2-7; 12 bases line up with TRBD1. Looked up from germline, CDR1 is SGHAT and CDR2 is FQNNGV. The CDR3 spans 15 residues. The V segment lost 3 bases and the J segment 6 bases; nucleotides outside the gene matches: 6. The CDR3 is CASSLAGTGGREQYF. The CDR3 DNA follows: TGTGCCAGCAGCTTGGCCGGGACAGGGGGCCGCGAGCAGTACTTC.

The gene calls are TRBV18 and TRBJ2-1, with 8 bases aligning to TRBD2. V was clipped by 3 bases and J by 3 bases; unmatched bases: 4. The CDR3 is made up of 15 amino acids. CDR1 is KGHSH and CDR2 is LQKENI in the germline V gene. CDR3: CASSPDSGSYNEQFF. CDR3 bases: TGTGCCAGCTCACCGGACAGCGGGAGCTACAATGAGCAGTTCTTC.

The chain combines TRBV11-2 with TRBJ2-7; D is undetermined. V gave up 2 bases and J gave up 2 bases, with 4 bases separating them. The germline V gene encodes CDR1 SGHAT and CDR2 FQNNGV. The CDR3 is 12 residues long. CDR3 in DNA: TGTGCCAGCAGCTTACAACCCTACGAGCAGTACTTC. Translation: CASSLQPYEQYF.

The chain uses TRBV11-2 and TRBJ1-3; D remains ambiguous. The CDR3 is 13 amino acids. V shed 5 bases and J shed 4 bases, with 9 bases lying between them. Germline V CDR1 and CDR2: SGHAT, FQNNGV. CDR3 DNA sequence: TGTGCCAGCAGCCTCTCGACGGGAAACACCATATATTTT. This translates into CASSLSTGNTIYF.

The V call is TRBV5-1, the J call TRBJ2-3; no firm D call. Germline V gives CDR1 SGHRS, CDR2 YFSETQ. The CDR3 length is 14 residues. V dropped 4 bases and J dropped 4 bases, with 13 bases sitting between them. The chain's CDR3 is CASSQTRGADTQYF. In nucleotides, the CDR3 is TGCGCCAGCAGCCAGACTCGTGGTGCAGATACGCAGTATTTT.

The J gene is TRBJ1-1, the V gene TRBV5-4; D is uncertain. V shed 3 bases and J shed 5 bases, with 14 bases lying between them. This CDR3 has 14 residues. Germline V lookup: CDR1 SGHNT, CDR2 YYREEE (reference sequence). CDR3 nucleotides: TGTGCCAGCAGCTCCGGGCGAAGGAGGACTGAAGCTTTCTTT. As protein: CASSSGRRRTEAFF.

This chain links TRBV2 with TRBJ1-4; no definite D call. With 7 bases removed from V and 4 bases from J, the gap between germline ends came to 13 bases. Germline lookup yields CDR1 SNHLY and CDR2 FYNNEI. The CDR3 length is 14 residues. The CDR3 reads CASNEERFNEKLFF. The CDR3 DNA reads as TGTGCCAGCAATGAGGAGCGGTTTAATGAAAAACTGTTTTTT.